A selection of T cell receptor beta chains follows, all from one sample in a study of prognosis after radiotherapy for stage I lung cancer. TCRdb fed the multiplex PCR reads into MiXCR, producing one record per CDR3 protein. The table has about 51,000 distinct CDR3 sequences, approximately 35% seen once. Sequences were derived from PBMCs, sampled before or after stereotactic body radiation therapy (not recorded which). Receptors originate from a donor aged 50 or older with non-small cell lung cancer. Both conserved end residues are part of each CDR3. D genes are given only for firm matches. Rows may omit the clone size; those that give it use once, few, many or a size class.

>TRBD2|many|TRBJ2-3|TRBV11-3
TGTGCCAGCAGCTCCCTGGGGGGGACAGATACGCAGTATTTT
CASSSLGGTDTQYF
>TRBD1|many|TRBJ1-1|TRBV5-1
TGCGCCAGCAGCTTGACAGGGGAGGACACTGAAGCTTTCTTT
CASSLTGEDTEAFF
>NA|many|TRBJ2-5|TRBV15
TGTGCCACCAGCAGAGTGGGGGACGAACAAGAGACCCAGTACTTC
CATSRVGDEQETQYF
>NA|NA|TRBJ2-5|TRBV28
TGTGCCAGCAGAACTCCTACCGGGAAAGGGAAAGAGACCCAGTACTTC
CASRTPTGKGKETQYF
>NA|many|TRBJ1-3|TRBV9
TGTGCCAGCAGCGTCCTCGAGGACGGAAACACCATATATTTT
CASSVLEDGNTIYF
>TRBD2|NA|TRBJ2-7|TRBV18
TGTGCCAGCTCACCGAGGTCTGGGCTAGCGGGACTTCCAGTCTCCGAGCAGTACTTC
CASSPRSGLAGLPVSEQYF
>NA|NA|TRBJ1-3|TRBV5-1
TGCGCCAGCAGCTTGTTGAATTTAGATCGAAACACCATATATTTT
CASSLLNLDRNTIYF
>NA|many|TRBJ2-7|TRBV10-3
TGTGCCATCAGTGTGGGGGGAGAAGTCGAGCAGTACTTC
CAISVGGEVEQYF
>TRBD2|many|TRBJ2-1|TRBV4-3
TGCGCCAGCAGCCAATCAGCGGGAGGTTTCTACAATGAGCAGTTCTTC
CASSQSAGGFYNEQFF
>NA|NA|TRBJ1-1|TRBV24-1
TGTGCCACCAGTGAAAGGAAAGACACTGAAGCTTTATTT
CATSERKDTEALF
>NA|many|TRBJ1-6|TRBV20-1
TGCAGTGCTAGAGCCGCCGGCACAAATTCACCCCTCCACTTT
CSARAAGTNSPLHF